Listed below are T cell receptor beta chains from one sample, sequenced in a study of T cell repertoires in aging, cancer and after chemotherapy. TCRdb re-called the multiplex PCR reads with MiXCR, one entry per CDR3 protein. The table records about 9,500 distinct CDR3 sequences, approximately 25% of them present only once. The sequenced material came from blood. Receptor source: a human donor in good health. CDR3s include the opening cysteine and the closing phenylalanine or tryptophan. D genes are given only for firm matches. Some rows mark clone size as missing; the rest say once, few, many or name a class of expanded clone.

V,size,D,J,CDR3,DNA
TRBV12-5,few,TRBD1,TRBJ1-2,CASGYGQGMGGYTF,TGTGCTAGTGGCTACGGACAGGGTATGGGTGGCTACACCTTC
TRBV24-1,.,.,TRBJ2-3,CATKARVGTDTQYF,TGTGCCACCAAGGCCCGGGTGGGCACAGATACGCAGTATTTT
TRBV27,few,.,TRBJ2-7,CASSDTSRGSYEQYF,TGTGCCAGCAGTGACACGAGCAGGGGATCCTACGAGCAGTACTTC
TRBV28,.,.,TRBJ2-3,CASSIRTDYIDTQYF,TGTGCCAGCAGTATTAGGACGGATTACATAGATACGCAGTATTTT
TRBV7-2,medium-sized,TRBD2,TRBJ2-1,CASSEASGSYNEQFF,TGTGCCAGCAGCGAAGCTAGCGGCAGCTACAATGAGCAGTTCTTC
TRBV4-3,medium-sized,.,TRBJ2-2,CASSQTPGQHTGELFF,TGCGCCAGCAGCCAGACACCGGGACAACACACCGGGGAGCTGTTTTTT
TRBV6-2/TRBV6-3,.,.,TRBJ2-2,CASSQTTGELFF,TGTGCCAGCAGTCAAACAACCGGGGAGCTGTTTTTT
TRBV7-2,medium-sized,TRBD1,TRBJ1-6,CASSRTGVDSPLHF,TGTGCCAGCAGCCGGACAGGAGTAGATTCACCCCTCCACTTT
TRBV27,medium-sized,.,TRBJ1-4,CASSSKRTANEKLFF,TGTGCCAGCAGTTCTAAAAGGACAGCGAATGAAAAACTGTTTTTT
TRBV25-1,.,TRBD1,TRBJ2-1,CASSGGQGYNEQFF,TGTGCCAGCAGTGGAGGACAGGGATACAATGAGCAGTTCTTC
TRBV7-2,.,TRBD2,TRBJ2-3,CASSLLAGGPGDTQYF,TGTGCCAGCAGCCTATTAGCGGGAGGGCCAGGGGATACGCAGTATTTT
TRBV18,few,TRBD1,TRBJ2-7,CASSPPDRIRSYEQYF,TGTGCCAGCTCACCTCCGGACAGGATACGATCCTACGAGCAGTACTTC
TRBV20-1,once,.,TRBJ2-1,CSAPLGARSYNEQFF,TGCAGTGCTCCCCTCGGGGCCCGCTCCTACAATGAGCAGTTCTTC
TRBV6-2/TRBV6-3,medium-sized,.,TRBJ1-5,CASTTTGYGQPQHF,TGTGCCAGCACCACAACAGGGTATGGTCAGCCCCAGCATTTT
TRBV27,few,TRBD2,TRBJ2-2,CASSHTSGINTGELFF,TGTGCCAGCAGTCACACTAGCGGGATCAACACCGGGGAGCTGTTTTTT
TRBV12-3/TRBV12-4,once,.,TRBJ2-7,CASRASTGSNYEQYF,TGTGCCAGCAGGGCAAGCACGGGATCCAACTACGAGCAGTACTTC
TRBV7-9,medium-sized,.,TRBJ2-7,CASSSQGGPYEQYF,TGTGCCAGCAGCTCGCAGGGGGGTCCCTACGAGCAGTACTTC